This T cell receptor (beta chain) was observed in a study of cytomegalovirus exposure and HLA in healthy donors (dated by TCRdb to 2017 to 2019). Study-wide context: An earlier analysis of a few hundred of the donors reported 276 Gb of sequence data and 117 million unique TCR beta sequences obtained from some 170 million T cells. Along with the approximately 700-subject first cohort, a separate validation cohort of more than 90 different subjects was used. About 280 gigabases of sequencing data and around 80 million unique TCR sequences made up an early release that covered nearly 650 HLA-typed donors. An earlier analysis of 587 of the donors applied high-throughput TCR beta sequencing to assess whether each TCR beta V gene segment acted as functional or pseudogenic. Both class I and class II loci were covered by HLA typing, at four-digit resolution. To study patterns of TCR occurrence, a later analysis re-analyzed previously published TCR beta repertoires from more than 550 donors and added high-resolution HLA genotyping. Among the roughly 400 genotyped donors, 81% belonged to the genetic ancestry cluster associated with self-reported Caucasian donors. Because of strong linkage in the cohort, 4 to 6 DR-DQ haplotypes were treated as single units for association and clustering. The study was designed to test whether signatures of past pathogen exposure could be identified by cataloging public T cell receptors. The study used immunosequencing to profile the T cell repertoires of 666 subjects and linked those repertoires to cytomegalovirus serostatus. Rather than drawing on any new phenotypic data, the later analysis identified candidate immune exposures from TCR beta sequences and the way those sequences occurred across donors. The number of donors typed differed by locus, with roughly 629-640 for A, B, C, DRB1 and DQB1, roughly 520 for DQA1, 600 to 610 for DPA1, and around 450 for DPB1. Donor age, sex, ethnicity and CMV serostatus were collected together with the repertoire data. All discovery cohort repertoires had been generated using a single sequencing platform. The study combined high-throughput TCR immunosequencing, statistical association of individual TCRs with disease status, and machine learning to predict cytomegalovirus infection status. Across approximately 400 genotyped donors of the cohort, an average of roughly 230,000 unique TCR beta nucleotide sequences per donor were sequenced, and roughly 17% of those sequences were non-productive. In a later genetic analysis, genome-wide SNP genotypes for 398 of the 666 donors were used, and that subset was treated as a discovery cohort.

About this clone: What antigen it recognizes has not been identified. No much larger clone is present one base from it, and per-base qualities are unavailable.

Library prep was done by the immunoSEQ multiplex PCR assay. The multiplex PCR relied on a mix of 60 forward primers for TCR Vbeta segments and 13 reverse primers for TCR Jbeta segments. The CDR3 region of rearranged TCR beta genes was amplified from genomic DNA with a multiplex PCR assay. Amplified TCR beta libraries were sequenced as 87-base-pair reads on the Illumina HiSeq System. Regarding the original processing steps: A later analysis tallied 80 million to 95 million unique TCR beta chains across the 640 or so repertoires, and some 12 million of those chains were shared by two or more donors. Raw reads were error-corrected and collapsed into unique sequences by a nearest-neighbor algorithm in which closely related sequences were merged to remove PCR and sequencing errors. To assign V, D and J gene segments, CDR3 sequences were aligned to IMGT reference sequences. For a sequence to be retained, at least a six-nucleotide match to both a V gene segment and a J gene segment was required. Rearrangements were classified as productive when the CDR3 lacked stop codons and remained in frame with V and J, and all other rearrangements were classified as non-productive. CDR3 was defined by IMGT convention, running from the second conserved V-encoded cysteine to the conserved J-encoded phenylalanine. The earlier analysis of about 590 of the donors excluded sequences that lacked an unambiguous match to a single V gene segment. An earlier analysis of several hundred of the donors called V segments functional above 56.7% productive rearrangements and segregating when the between-donor standard deviation exceeded 5%. A statistical classification framework was built for diagnosing cytomegalovirus status from the catalog of TCR beta chain sequences. A later analysis assigned V and J genes by comparing TCR nucleotide sequences with IMGT/GENE-DB human TR gene sequences. The TCRdist pipeline was used in a later analysis to assign CDR3 sequences and most-parsimonious VDJ recombination scenarios. In a later analysis, each TCR beta chain was defined by its CDR3 amino acid sequence together with its V-gene family, and reads lacking a unique V-gene family were excluded. As a way to deal with suspected cross-contamination and a sequencing artifact, a later analysis dropped roughly 600 nucleotide sequences that were highly shared and had low generation probability. In a later analysis, a clonal expansion index for each public chain was calculated from normalized within-repertoire ranks of inferred template counts. A later analysis computed generation probabilities with a VDJ recombination model fitted to out-of-frame rearrangements, and checked the results against IGoR. In a later analysis, TCR-TCR, TCR-HLA and TCR-CMV co-occurrence was scored with hypergeometric tests, and a repertoire-size bias correction was applied to TCR pairs. A later analysis estimated false discovery rates by permuting HLA or CMV assignments 20 times. A later analysis grouped co-occurring TCRs with DBSCAN, adding TCRdist sequence similarity when clustering within HLA-allele-positive subsets. For co-occurrence clustering, repertoires with fewer than 30,000 or more than 120,000 public chains were excluded, along with about five repertoires with anomalous nucleotide sharing. TCRdb mirrors the immuneACCESS table, restricted to in-frame sequences. Some clones are absent from its copies; in checked studies, under half trace to an unresolved V gene, and the reason for the others is unknown. V, J and clone size are taken as reported in that table, and D and trimming were inferred from the DNA itself. In all, the sample holds 150,000 to 200,000 clones, and approximately 83% of those were seen once. Of the sample, roughly 9.3% falls within the top ten clones.

V is pruned by 10 bases and J by 2 bases, leaving 8 bases of the junction without a gene match. CDR1 and CDR2, looked up from the germline V gene, are SGHTA and FQGNSA. Reading from cysteine to phenylalanine, the CDR3 counts 14 amino acids. Only the CDR3 part of the read is kept: 42 bases, read in frame from the first base. In total, just over 650 healthy bone marrow donors made up the cohort. At the time of sampling, all cohort members were nominally healthy, though unrecorded immune exposures were likely present. The donor tested CMV seropositive, placing the donor among the 250 to 300 seropositive members of the cohort. Every donor gave a peripheral blood sample, and the peripheral blood mononuclear cells from that sample were used for TCR beta sequencing. The Qiagen DNeasy Blood Extraction Kit was used to extract genomic DNA from the blood cell samples. The paper as a whole reports these results and caveats: An earlier analysis of approximately 530 of the donors showed that most TCR beta V segments appeared in productive rearrangements either about 87% or about 30% of the time, which broadly matched IMGT annotations. The classifier was reported to diagnose cytomegalovirus status with high specificity and sensitivity in both the original and validation cohorts. The presence/absence analyses assumed that sequencing depth was roughly uniform across donors, and that assumption may not be true. A later analysis found that HLA-associated TCR beta chains were more clonally expanded and had lower generation probabilities than equally common non-associated chains. A cluster of highly shared sequence variants was judged likely to be a technical artifact of the sequencing pipeline. Correlated functional status among segregating V segments might be attributable to linkage disequilibrium, but an unknown experimental factor could not be ruled out. A further reported finding was that TCR beta sequences accurately predicted the HLA-A and HLA-B alleles for most subjects in the first cohort. Assigning TCR associations to individual alleles was difficult when HLA alleles, especially DR and DQ, strongly co-occurred. According to the authors, the approach could potentially be generalized to other disease states and immunological phenotypes. Only TCR beta chains were sequenced in this cohort, and the absence of alpha or paired-chain data limited detectable features. CMV serostatus was the only immune exposure information available for the cohort. At a false discovery rate of 0.05, a later analysis linked around 17,000 TCR beta sequences to specific HLA alleles. In a later analysis, TCR association rates were found to vary across HLA loci, with the most associated TCRs seen for DRB1 alleles and the fewest for HLA-C alleles. A later genetic analysis associated a missense DCLRE1C variant with V-gene and J-gene trimming of TCR beta chains, and an independent cohort replicated the association. In the study, some 180 TCR beta chains were listed as associated with cytomegalovirus. Because the 87-base-pair reads could not distinguish some IMGT-functional V segments, including TRBV6-2 and TRBV6-3, those segments were excluded. A later analysis found that most CMV-associated TCR beta chains appeared HLA-restricted, with HLA associations seemingly driven largely by CMV exposure. In vitro tests confirmed that a few of the cytomegalovirus-associated TCR beta chains recognize cytomegalovirus antigens. Because HLA typing was missing for some donors at each locus, association tests included only the typed subset. A later analysis reported that several top co-occurrence clusters appeared linked to parvovirus B19, influenza, CMV and Epstein-Barr virus. Fewer than 20 rarely observed V segments, including chromosome 9 orphons, were excluded from the earlier analysis of about 610 of the donors because counts were too low. Most TCR sequences were seen in very few donors, while some public TCRs were found in many individuals. Compared with the approximately 670-donor mean, donors in an Asian-associated ancestry cluster had fewer N-insertions in productive TCRs, according to a later genetic analysis.

The sequenced sample consisted of PBMCs. This chain is built from TRBV7-2 and TRBJ2-3, with 8 middle bases fitting TRBD2. This receptor was taken from a man in his late teens or twenties in good health and CMV-seropositive. CDR3 loop: CATKTSGFTDTQYF. The nucleotide sequence is given as TGTGCCACTAAAACTAGCGGTTTCACAGATACGCAGTATTTT.